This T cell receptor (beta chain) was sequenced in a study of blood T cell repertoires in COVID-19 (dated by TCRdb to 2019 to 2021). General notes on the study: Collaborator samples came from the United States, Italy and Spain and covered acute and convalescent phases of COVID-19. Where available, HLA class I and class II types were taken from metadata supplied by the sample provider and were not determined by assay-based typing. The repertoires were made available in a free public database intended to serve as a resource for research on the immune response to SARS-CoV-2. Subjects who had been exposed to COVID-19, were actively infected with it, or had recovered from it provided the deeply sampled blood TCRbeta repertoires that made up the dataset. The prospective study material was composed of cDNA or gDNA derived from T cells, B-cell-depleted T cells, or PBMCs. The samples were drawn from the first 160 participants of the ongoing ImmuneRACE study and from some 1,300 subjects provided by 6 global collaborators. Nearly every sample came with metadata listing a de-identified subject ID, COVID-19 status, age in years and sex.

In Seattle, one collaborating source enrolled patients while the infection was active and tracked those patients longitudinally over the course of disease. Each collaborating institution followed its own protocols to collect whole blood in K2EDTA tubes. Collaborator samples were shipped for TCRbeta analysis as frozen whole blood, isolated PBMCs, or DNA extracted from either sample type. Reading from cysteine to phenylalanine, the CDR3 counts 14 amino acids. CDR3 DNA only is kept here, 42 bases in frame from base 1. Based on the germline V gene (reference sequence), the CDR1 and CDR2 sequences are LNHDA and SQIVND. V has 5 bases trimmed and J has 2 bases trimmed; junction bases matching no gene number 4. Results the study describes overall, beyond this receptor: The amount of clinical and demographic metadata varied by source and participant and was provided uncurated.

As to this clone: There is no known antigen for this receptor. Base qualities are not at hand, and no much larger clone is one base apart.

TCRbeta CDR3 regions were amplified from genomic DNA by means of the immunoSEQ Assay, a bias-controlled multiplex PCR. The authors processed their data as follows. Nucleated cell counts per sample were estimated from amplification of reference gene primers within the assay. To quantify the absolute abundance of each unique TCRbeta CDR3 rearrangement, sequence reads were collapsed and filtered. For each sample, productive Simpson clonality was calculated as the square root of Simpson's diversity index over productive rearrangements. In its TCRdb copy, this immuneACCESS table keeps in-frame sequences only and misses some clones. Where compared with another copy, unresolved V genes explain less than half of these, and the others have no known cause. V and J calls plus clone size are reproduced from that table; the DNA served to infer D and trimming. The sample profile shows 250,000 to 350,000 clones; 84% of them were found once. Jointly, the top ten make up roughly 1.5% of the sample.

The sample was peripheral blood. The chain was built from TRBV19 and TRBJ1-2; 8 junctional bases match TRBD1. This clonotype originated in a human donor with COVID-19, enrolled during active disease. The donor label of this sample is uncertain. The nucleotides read TGTGCCAGTAGTGTGAGGACAGGGAACTATGGCTACACCTTC. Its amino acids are CASSVRTGNYGYTF.